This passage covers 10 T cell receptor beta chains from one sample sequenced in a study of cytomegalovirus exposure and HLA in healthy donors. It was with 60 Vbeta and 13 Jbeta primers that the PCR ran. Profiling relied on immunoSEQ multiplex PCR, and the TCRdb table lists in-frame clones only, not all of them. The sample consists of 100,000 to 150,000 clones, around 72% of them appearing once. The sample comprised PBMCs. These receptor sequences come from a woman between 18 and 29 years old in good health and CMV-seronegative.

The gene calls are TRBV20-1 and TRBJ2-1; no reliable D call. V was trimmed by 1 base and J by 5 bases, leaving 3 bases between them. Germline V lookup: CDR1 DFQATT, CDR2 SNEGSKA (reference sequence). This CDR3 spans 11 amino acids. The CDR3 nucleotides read TGCAGTGCTAGAGGTAACAATGAGCAGTTCTTC. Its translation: CSARGNNEQFF.

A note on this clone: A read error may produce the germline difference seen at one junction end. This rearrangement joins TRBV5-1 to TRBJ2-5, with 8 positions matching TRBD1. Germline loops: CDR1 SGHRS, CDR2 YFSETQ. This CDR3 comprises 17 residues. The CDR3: CVSSLRRAGGGEETQYF. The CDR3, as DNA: TGCGTCAGCAGCTTGAGGAGGGCAGGGGGCGGGGAAGAGACCCAGTACTTC.

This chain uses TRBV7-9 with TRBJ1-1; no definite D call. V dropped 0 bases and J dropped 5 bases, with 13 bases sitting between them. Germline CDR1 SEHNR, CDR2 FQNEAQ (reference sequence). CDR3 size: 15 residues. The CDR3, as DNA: TGTGCCAGCAGCTTAGCGCTCCGATGGACTACTGAAGCTTTCTTT. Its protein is CASSLALRWTTEAFF.

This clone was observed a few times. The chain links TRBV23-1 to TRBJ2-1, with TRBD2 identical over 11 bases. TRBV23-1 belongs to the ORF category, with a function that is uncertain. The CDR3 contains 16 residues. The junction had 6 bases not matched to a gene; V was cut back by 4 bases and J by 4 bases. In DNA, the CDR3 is TGCGCCAGCAGTCCTGAGACTAGCGGGATTTACAATGAGCAGTTCTTC. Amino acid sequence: CASSPETSGIYNEQFF.

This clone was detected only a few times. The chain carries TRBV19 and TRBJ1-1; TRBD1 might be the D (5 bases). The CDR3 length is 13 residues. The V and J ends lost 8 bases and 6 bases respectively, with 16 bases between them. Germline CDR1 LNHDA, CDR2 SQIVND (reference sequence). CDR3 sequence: CASFPTGVAEAFF. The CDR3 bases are TGTGCCAGTTTTCCTACAGGAGTGGCTGAAGCTTTCTTT.

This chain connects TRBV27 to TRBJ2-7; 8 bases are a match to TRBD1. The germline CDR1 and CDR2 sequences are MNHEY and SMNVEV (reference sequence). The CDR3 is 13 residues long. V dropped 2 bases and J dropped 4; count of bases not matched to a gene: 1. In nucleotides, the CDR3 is TGTGCCAGCAGTTTACAGGGGGCTTACGAGCAGTACTTC. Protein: CASSLQGAYEQYF.

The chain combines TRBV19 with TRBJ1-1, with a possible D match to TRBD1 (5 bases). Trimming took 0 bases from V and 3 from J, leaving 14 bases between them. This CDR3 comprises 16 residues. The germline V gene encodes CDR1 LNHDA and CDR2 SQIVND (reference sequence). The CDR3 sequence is CASSIDLEVGHTEAFF. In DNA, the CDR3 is TGTGCCAGTAGTATAGATTTGGAAGTGGGGCACACTGAAGCTTTCTTT. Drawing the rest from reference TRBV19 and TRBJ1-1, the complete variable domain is DGGITQSPKYLFRKEGQNVTLSCEQNLNHDAMYWYRQDPGQGLRLIYYSQIVNDFQKGDIAEGYSVSREKKESFPLTVTSAQKNPTAFYLCASSIDLEVGHTEAFFGQGTRLTVV.

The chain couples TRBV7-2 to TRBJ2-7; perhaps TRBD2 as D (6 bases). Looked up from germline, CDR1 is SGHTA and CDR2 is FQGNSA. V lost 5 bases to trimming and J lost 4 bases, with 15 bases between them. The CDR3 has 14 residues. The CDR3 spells CASSTRGGGYEQYF. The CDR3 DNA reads TGTGCCAGCAGCACTAGGGGAGGAGGGTACGAGCAGTACTTC. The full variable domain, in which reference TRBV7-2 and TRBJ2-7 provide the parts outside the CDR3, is GAGVSQSPSNKVTEKGKDVELRCDPISGHTALYWYRQSLGQGLEFLIYFQGNSAPDKSGLPSDRFSAERTGGSVSTLTIQRTQQEDSAVYLCASSTRGGGYEQYFGPGTRLTVT.

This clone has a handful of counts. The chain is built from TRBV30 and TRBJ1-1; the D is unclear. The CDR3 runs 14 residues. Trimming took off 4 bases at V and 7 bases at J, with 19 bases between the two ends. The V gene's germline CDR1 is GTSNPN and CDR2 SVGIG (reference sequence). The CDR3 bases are TGTGCCTGGAATCTTTACGCTCAAGGAGGTGAAGCTTTCTTT. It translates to CAWNLYAQGGEAFF.

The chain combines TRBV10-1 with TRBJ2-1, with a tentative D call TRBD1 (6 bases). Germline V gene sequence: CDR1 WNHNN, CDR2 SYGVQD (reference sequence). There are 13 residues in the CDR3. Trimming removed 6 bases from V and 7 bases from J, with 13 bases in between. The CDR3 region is CASSRQAGNEQFF. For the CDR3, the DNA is TGCGCCAGCAGCAGACAGGCTGGGAATGAGCAGTTCTTC.